A single sample gave rise to the 30 T cell receptor beta chains below, sequenced in a study of T cell responses to AZD1222 COVID-19 vaccine. Clones were read by immunoSEQ multiplex PCR, and TCRdb kept only the in-frame ones, dropping some. The table records around 170,000 clones, roughly 90% of them present only once. This specimen was peripheral blood, taken on day 0 of AZD1222 vaccination. The receptors shown here come from an adult in good health.

This sequence joins TRBV27 and TRBJ2-7, with 10 bases fitting TRBD2. V dropped 3 bases and J dropped 1; count of bases not matched to a gene: 3. Germline V gene sequence: CDR1 MNHEY, CDR2 SMNVEV (reference sequence). The length of the CDR3 is 15 residues. CDR3 sequence (DNA): TGTGCCAGCAGTTTTGTAGCGGGAGGATCCTACGAGCAGTACTTC. The encoded protein is CASSFVAGGSYEQYF.

This CDR3 reads CASSAAGAADTQYF. The CDR3, as DNA: TGTGCCAGCAGCGCAGCGGGGGCGGCAGATACGCAGTATTTT. V is TRBV9 and J is TRBJ2-3; TRBD2 aligns across 8 bases. The CDR3 is made up of 14 amino acids. Germline V gene data show CDR1 as SGDLS and CDR2 as YYNGEE. J lost 4 bases, V lost 3 bases, and 4 bases had no gene match.

The genes are TRBV6-5 and TRBJ1-2; 11 bases map to TRBD1. CDR1 is MNHEY, CDR2 SVGAGI, per germline. This CDR3 comprises 15 residues. The J segment lost 7 bases and the V segment lost 8 bases, leaving 12 bases of the junction unmatched. The DNA for the CDR3 is TGTGCCAGCCGGGGGGTGGGACAGGGGGTGTTTGGCTACACCTTC. This gives the protein CASRGVGQGVFGYTF.

Comment on this clone: The junction departs from germline at one end; a sequencing error may be responsible. The chain combines TRBV4-2 with TRBJ1-2; no definite D call. This CDR3 has 16 amino acids. Germline V gene data show CDR1 as LGHNA and CDR2 as YNFKEQ. The CDR3 nucleotides read TGTGCCAGCAGCCAAGAACCGGGCCCAAAGATCTATAGCTACACCTTC. Translating it yields CASSQEPGPKIYSYTF.

The rearrangement uses TRBV19 and TRBJ1-2, with D perhaps TRBD1 (6 bases). Trimming took off 6 bases at V and 8 bases at J, with 13 bases between the two ends. This CDR3 has 12 residues. The germline CDR1 and CDR2 sequences are LNHDA and SQIVND (reference sequence). The CDR3 DNA sequence: TGTGCCAGTAGCCAGGGGTTGAGCGGCTACACCTTC. Protein: CASSQGLSGYTF.

V and J are TRBV10-1 and TRBJ1-2; the D is unclear. Germline V gene data show CDR1 as WNHNN and CDR2 as SYGVQD (reference sequence). Deletions cut 2 bases from V and 3 bases from J, with 10 bases between. This CDR3 is built from 14 residues. In nucleotides, the CDR3 is TGCGCCAGCAGTGAGGCGGGGAACGACTATGGCTACACCTTC. This codes for CASSEAGNDYGYTF.

The J gene is TRBJ1-5, the V gene TRBV19, with 7 bases matching TRBD1. The length of the CDR3 is 16 residues. Trimming took 5 bases from V and 4 from J; bases not matched to a gene: 11. Germline CDR1 LNHDA, CDR2 SQIVND (reference sequence). The CDR3 reads CASSDRQGPGNQPQHF. DNA of the CDR3: TGTGCCAGTAGTGACAGACAGGGCCCAGGTAATCAGCCCCAGCATTTT.

CDR3 amino acids: CASSEGGSGNTIYF. The CDR3 DNA reads as TGTGCCAGCTCCGAGGGAGGGTCTGGAAACACCATATATTTT. The V gene is TRBV18, the J gene TRBJ1-3; D gene uncertain. Germline values: CDR1 KGHSH, CDR2 LQKENI. Trimming shortened V by 6 bases and J by 1 base, and 10 bases separated the two germline ends. The CDR3 has 14 amino acids.

The V and J genes are TRBV19 and TRBJ2-7, with 10 positions matching TRBD1. The V gene end was trimmed by 5 bases and the J gene end by 3 bases; junction bases not matched to a gene: 4. Germline V lookup: CDR1 LNHDA, CDR2 SQIVND (reference sequence). This CDR3 has 14 amino acids. The CDR3 reads CASSVGQGSYEQYF. CDR3 nucleotides: TGTGCCAGTAGTGTGGGACAGGGGAGCTACGAGCAGTACTTC.

This sequence joins TRBV29-1 and TRBJ2-7; D unresolved. This CDR3 contains 11 residues. CDR1 and CDR2 from the germline V gene are SQVTM and ANQGSEA. Trimming pared 3 bases from V and 2 bases from J, leaving 5 bases between. This chain's CDR3 is CSVDDAYEQYF. The CDR3 DNA reads TGCAGCGTTGACGACGCCTACGAGCAGTACTTC.

The chain recombines TRBV3-1 (or the pseudogene TRBV3-2) with TRBJ2-3, with D maybe TRBD2 (5 bases). Germline V gene data show CDR1 as LGHDT and CDR2 as YNNKEL (reference sequence). There are 15 residues in the CDR3. The V end was cut by 4 bases, the J end by 1 base, with 12 bases between. The CDR3 loop is CASSLNRGGTDTQYF. The CDR3 DNA reads TGTGCCAGCAGCCTAAATCGGGGAGGCACAGATACGCAGTATTTT.

The gene calls are TRBV10-1 and TRBJ2-7, with TRBD2 matching over 11 bases. The CDR3 totals 14 residues. CDR1 and CDR2 from the germline V gene are WNHNN and SYGVQD (reference sequence). V shed 2 bases and J 3 bases; nucleotides not matched to a gene: 0. CDR3: CASSETSGSYEQYF. As DNA, the CDR3 is TGCGCCAGCAGTGAGACTAGCGGGAGCTACGAGCAGTACTTC.

The chain uses TRBV9 and TRBJ2-7; D is ambiguous. CDR1 and CDR2 from the germline V gene are SGDLS and YYNGEE. This CDR3 is built from 14 residues. V was clipped by 4 bases and J by 3 bases, with 14 bases between them. CDR3 residues: CASSISSQNYEQYF. CDR3 nucleotide sequence: TGTGCCAGCAGCATTAGCAGCCAGAACTACGAGCAGTACTTC. The complete variable domain, with remaining parts taken from reference TRBV9 and TRBJ2-7, reads DSGVTQTPKHLITATGQRVTLRCSPRSGDLSVYWYQQSLDQGLQFLIQYYNGEERAKGNILERFSAQQFPDLHSELNLSSLELGDSALYFCASSISSQNYEQYFGPGTRLTVT.

The chain is built from TRBV27 and TRBJ2-1; 9 bases align to TRBD2. V shed 6 bases and J 3 bases; nucleotides not matched to a gene: 6. There are 15 residues in the CDR3. The germline V gene encodes CDR1 MNHEY and CDR2 SMNVEV (reference sequence). The CDR3 region has the DNA TGTGCCAGCAGGCGACTAGCGGACATCTACAATGAGCAGTTCTTC. It codes for CASRRLADIYNEQFF.

The chain has TRBV5-1 and TRBJ2-7, with a tentative D call TRBD2 (5 bases). CDR1 SGHRS and CDR2 YFSETQ come from the germline V gene. Trimming left V 4 bases short and J 1 base short, with 15 bases between. CDR3 length equals 15 residues. In nucleotides, the CDR3 is TGCGCCAGCAGCACGAGCGGACTTCGTTCCTACGAGCAGTACTTC. Translated, it gives CASSTSGLRSYEQYF.

The chain couples TRBV15 to TRBJ1-3; possible D gene TRBD1, 5 bases. There are 13 residues in the CDR3. Germline assignment: CDR1 LNHNV and CDR2 YYDKDF (reference sequence). Trimming cost V 8 bases and J 4 bases, with 12 bases left between them. CDR3 sequence (DNA): TGTGCCACCCAACAGGTCGCCGGAAACACCATATATTTT. This sequence encodes CATQQVAGNTIYF.

This chain uses TRBV29-1 with TRBJ2-7, with 8 bases aligning to TRBD2. The CDR3 covers 14 residues. The V segment lost 5 bases and the J segment 0 bases; nucleotides outside the gene matches: 6. Germline CDR1 reads SQVTM; CDR2 reads ANQGSEA. The chain's CDR3 is CSVRAGGRSYEQYF. CDR3 sequence (DNA): TGCAGCGTTAGGGCGGGAGGACGCTCCTACGAGCAGTACTTC.

This clone was detected only a few times. The chain is built from TRBV20-1 and TRBJ2-1; TRBD1 matches 10 bases. Germline V gene data show CDR1 as DFQATT and CDR2 as SNEGSKA (reference sequence). With 3 bases clipped from V and 15 bases from J, the junction kept 14 bases outside the gene matches. The CDR3 covers 14 residues. The CDR3 DNA reads TGCAGTGCTAGTAATGCGGGACAGGGGTTTTTGCGGTTCTTC. Translating it yields CSASNAGQGFLRFF.

The gene calls are TRBV19 and TRBJ2-1; D is perhaps TRBD1 (6 bases). Germline V lookup: CDR1 LNHDA, CDR2 SQIVND (reference sequence). CDR3 length equals 17 residues. V gave up 4 bases and J gave up 5 bases, with 21 bases separating them. The CDR3, as DNA: TGTGCCAGTAGTAGGCCAACAGGGATCCGACTCCACAATGAGCAGTTCTTC. Translated: CASSRPTGIRLHNEQFF.

V gene TRBV28 combines with J gene TRBJ1-4; TRBD1 matches at 9 bases. Looked up from germline, CDR1 is MDHEN and CDR2 is SYDVKM. J was trimmed by 7 bases and V by 6 bases; bases with no gene match: 6. The CDR3 runs to 14 residues. The CDR3 loop is CASSLGTGLEKLFF. CDR3 DNA: TGTGCCAGCAGCCTCGGGACAGGGCTTGAAAAACTGTTTTTT.

The chain recombines TRBV2 with TRBJ1-5, with D uncertain. This CDR3 is built from 15 residues. The germline CDR1 and CDR2 sequences are SNHLY and FYNNEI. V lost 8 bases to trimming and J lost 0 bases, with 14 bases between them. The CDR3 coding sequence is TGTGCCAGCCACCTGGAGGCGGCTAGCAATCAGCCCCAGCATTTT. As protein: CASHLEAASNQPQHF. Looking up the rest from reference TRBV2 and TRBJ1-5 gives the full variable domain: EPEVTQTPSHQVTQMGQEVILRCVPISNHLYFYWYRQILGQKVEFLVSFYNNEISEKSEIFDDQFSVERPDGSNFTLKIRSTKLEDSAMYFCASHLEAASNQPQHFGDGTRLSIL.

This clone appeared a few times. V gene TRBV3-1 (or the pseudogene TRBV3-2) combines with J gene TRBJ2-6; D uncertain. The CDR3 extends over 17 amino acids. Germline assignment: CDR1 LGHDT and CDR2 YNNKEL (reference sequence). V was pared by 0 bases and J by 0 bases, with 9 bases between. Here the CDR3 reads CASSQELGFSGANVLTF. The CDR3 DNA sequence: TGTGCCAGCAGCCAAGAATTGGGATTCTCTGGGGCCAACGTCCTGACTTTC.

The chain has TRBV29-1 and TRBJ2-1; 8 nucleotides line up with TRBD1. The trim removed 4 bases at V and 13 bases at J, leaving 15 bases unmatched. Germline V gene data show CDR1 as SQVTM and CDR2 as ANQGSEA. This CDR3 spans 14 amino acids. The DNA of the CDR3 is TGCAGCGTTGTCTGGGACAGGAACGTACTAAAACAGTTCTTC. Translated: CSVVWDRNVLKQFF.

This chain connects TRBV7-9 to TRBJ1-1, with D tentatively TRBD1 (5 bases). The V and J ends lost 4 bases and 7 bases respectively, with 10 bases between them. The germline V gene has CDR1 SEHNR and CDR2 FQNEAQ (reference sequence). The CDR3 sequence is 12 residues long. CDR3 residues: CASSSGPGEAFF. CDR3 nucleotide sequence: TGTGCCAGCAGCTCGGGACCGGGTGAAGCTTTCTTT.

The chain joins TRBV4-1 to TRBJ2-7; 8 nucleotides line up with TRBD2. CDR3 length: 16 residues. Germline trimming cut 1 base from V and 6 bases from J; bases unmatched to any gene: 11. Germline CDR1 and CDR2: MGHRA and YSYEKL. CDR3 sequence reads: CASSQGLAGRGGEQYF. The CDR3 coding sequence is TGCGCCAGCAGCCAAGGGCTAGCGGGCCGAGGAGGCGAGCAGTACTTC.

This clone was observed a few times. The chain has TRBV25-1 and TRBJ2-5; TRBD1 aligns across 8 bases. With V trimmed by 0 bases and J by 4 bases, 1 base remained unmatched. The CDR3 length is 14 residues. CDR1 is MGHDK and CDR2 is SYGVNS in the germline V gene. In nucleotides, the CDR3 is TGTGCCAGCAGTGAATACGACAGGGGAGAGACCCAGTACTTC. Translation: CASSEYDRGETQYF.

The chain carries TRBV2 and TRBJ1-6; 7 bases fit TRBD1. The CDR3 has 17 residues. Germline V gives CDR1 SNHLY, CDR2 FYNNEI. Unmatched junction bases numbered 10, after V lost 7 bases and J lost 1 base. CDR3 in amino acids: CASTSLTGMSYNSPLHF. As DNA, the CDR3 is TGTGCCAGCACCTCACTGACAGGGATGTCCTATAATTCACCCCTCCACTTT.

This chain connects TRBV5-1 to TRBJ1-4; D not certain. Germline V gene data show CDR1 as SGHRS and CDR2 as YFSETQ. Deletions cut 3 bases from V and 8 bases from J, with 11 bases between. CDR3 length equals 13 residues. CDR3 bases: TGCGCCAGCAGCTCGGGGTACGGAGAAAAACTGTTTTTT. It specifies CASSSGYGEKLFF.

Only one count was recorded for this clone. The chain joins TRBV10-2 to TRBJ2-5; TRBD1 is a possible D gene (6 bases). From germline, CDR1 is WSHSY and CDR2 SAAADI. CDR3 length equals 12 residues. V lost 7 bases to trimming and J lost 4 bases, with 10 bases between them. CDR3 DNA sequence: TGCGCCAGCACCGGGACAACAGAGACCCAGTACTTC. Its protein is CASTGTTETQYF.

The rearrangement links TRBV9 to TRBJ1-6; 7 nucleotides align to TRBD1. Germline-derived CDR1 and CDR2 are SGDLS and YYNGEE. The CDR3 loop spans 16 amino acids. The V segment lost 4 bases and the J segment 7 bases; nucleotides outside the gene matches: 11. CDR3 sequence: CASSPREGARNSPLHF. The DNA for the CDR3 is TGTGCCAGCAGCCCCCGTGAGGGGGCAAGGAATTCACCCCTCCACTTT.